This T cell receptor beta chain was identified in a study of blood T cells in healthy people across ages. A second PCR of 7 to 11 cycles used a sample-barcoded 5' primer and a J-beta primer mix. TCRdb called the 5' RACE reads again in MiXCR, with one record for every CDR3 protein. Of 780,000 or so distinct CDR3 sequences in the sample, less than 70% were seen once. The CDR3 has 16 residues. V lost 0 bases, J lost 9 bases, and 9 bases stayed unmatched. Germline V CDR1 and CDR2: SGHRS, YFSETQ. This sequence was found in a man older than 75 in good health. The V call is TRBV5-1, the J call TRBJ2-1; 10 nucleotides align to TRBD2. Sequenced sample: blood. The CDR3 reads CASSLVLAGSGGEQFF. The CDR3 region has the DNA TGCGCCAGCAGCTTGGTACTAGCGGGATCAGGGGGTGAGCAGTTCTTC.